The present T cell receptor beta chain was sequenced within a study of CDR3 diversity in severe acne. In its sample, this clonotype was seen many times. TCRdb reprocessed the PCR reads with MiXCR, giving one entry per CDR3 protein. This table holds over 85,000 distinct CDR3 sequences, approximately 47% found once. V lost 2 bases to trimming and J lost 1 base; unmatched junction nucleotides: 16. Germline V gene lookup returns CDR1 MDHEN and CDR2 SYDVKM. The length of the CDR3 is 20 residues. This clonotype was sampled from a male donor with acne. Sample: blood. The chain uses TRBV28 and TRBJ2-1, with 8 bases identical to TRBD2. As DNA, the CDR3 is TGTGCCAGCAGTTTAGGGTTGGGGTTGGTAGCGGGAAATTCCTACAATGAGCAGTTCTTC. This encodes CASSLGLGLVAGNSYNEQFF. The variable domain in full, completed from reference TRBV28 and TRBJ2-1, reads DVKVTQSSRYLVKRTGEKVFLECVQDMDHENMFWYRQDPGLGLRLIYFSYDVKMKEKGDIPEGYSVSREKKERFSLILESASTNQTSMYLCASSLGLGLVAGNSYNEQFFGPGTRLTVL.